This T cell receptor (beta chain) derives from a study of blood T cell repertoires in COVID-19. In the authors' workflow: Amplifying reference gene primers gave estimates of nucleated cell counts. Generated by immunoSEQ multiplex PCR, the TCRdb table keeps only in-frame clones and is missing some. Clone size and V and J calls were adopted from that table, with D and trimming inferred from the DNA. The table has some 200,000 clones, about four fifths seen once; the top ten hold 4.8%. Germline CDR1 reads LGHNA; CDR2 reads YNFKEQ. Trimming stripped 4 bases from V and 5 bases from J, with 17 bases between. CDR3 length: 15 amino acids. The study assigned cohorts using participant-reported clinical history.

Sample: PBMCs or T cells enriched from blood (not recorded which). The receptor comes from a woman in her 50s who had been exposed to COVID-19. V is TRBV4-2 and J is TRBJ2-5; D is possibly TRBD1 (6 bases). CDR3 sequence: CASSPQGSSKETQYF. The DNA for the CDR3 is TGTGCCAGCAGCCCACAGGGTTCCAGTAAGGAGACCCAGTACTTC.